This T cell receptor (beta chain) was obtained from a study of blood T cell repertoires in COVID-19. Study background: There were acute and convalescent COVID-19 samples, and they came from the United States, Italy and Spain. PBMCs, B-cell-depleted T cells, or T cells were the source of the cDNA or gDNA that made up the material.

Of note for this clone: The identical CDR3 is also encoded by other nucleotide sequences in the sample.

Participants had their cohort set by participant-reported clinical history. CDR3 size: 15 residues. Germline V CDR1 and CDR2: SEHNR, FQNEAQ (reference sequence). Losses at the gene ends were 5 bases for V and 3 bases for J; bases not matched to a gene: 5. As originally analysed: Amplification from reference gene primers served as the basis for estimated nucleated cell counts. Using immunoSEQ multiplex PCR, the repertoire was profiled, and TCRdb retains in-frame clones only, with some absent. Clone size and V and J calls were adopted from that table, with D and trimming inferred from the DNA. In the table there are roughly 260,000 clones, roughly nine tenths of which are singletons.

The origin of this receptor is a human donor in a cohort exposed to, infected with or recovered from COVID-19 (not recorded which). The donor label of this sample is uncertain. V usage is TRBV7-9 and J usage is TRBJ2-3; 10 bases map to TRBD1. What was sequenced was PBMCs or T cells enriched from blood (not recorded which). CDR3 DNA: TGTGCCAGCAGCCTCGACAGGGGGCGGACAGATACGCAGTATTTT. Translated, it gives CASSLDRGRTDTQYF.